This T cell receptor (beta chain) was captured in a study of ipilimumab plus nivolumab after autologous stem cell transplantation (dated by TCRdb to the early 2020s). In the study overall: The median number of doses received by trial patients was 5 for ipilimumab and 8 for nivolumab. The intent-to-treat population of the trial consisted of some 33 patients. The DLBCL cohort included primary refractory and relapsed disease, with 18-month progression-free survival of approximately 87% and 28% respectively. Patients undergoing autologous transplant for high-risk diffuse large B cell lymphoma, mature T cell lymphoma, or multiple myeloma were enrolled in the trial. The full study reports these points: The authors concluded that combined checkpoint inhibition appeared tolerable when used as consolidation after transplant. The authors stated that profiles of the T cell receptor repertoire, regulatory T cell phenotype and gut microbiota provided a biologic rationale for studying this approach further.

V and J are truncated by 5 bases and 2 bases respectively, leaving an intervening sequence of 5 bases. Reading from cysteine to phenylalanine, the CDR3 counts 12 amino acids. The sequence is cut down to CDR3 DNA, 36 bases in frame from base 1. The germline V gene (reference sequence) supplies CDR1 SGHAT and CDR2 FQDESV. A note on this clone: The antigen it binds to is not known. No clone much larger than this one lies a single base away; base qualities are absent.

Checkpoint therapy was initiated 14 to 28 days after autologous transplant, and ipilimumab was administered at 1 mg/kg intravenously on day 1 of selected weeks. Nivolumab was given at 3 mg/kg intravenously on day 1 of weeks 1, 4, 7, 10, and every two weeks through week 26. The study was a Phase Ib clinical trial testing combined checkpoint inhibition with ipilimumab and nivolumab as consolidation after autologous stem cell transplantation. The library was prepared using the immunoSEQ multiplex PCR assay. The table was pulled from immuneACCESS by TCRdb, which kept in-frame rearrangements only. Such tables lose some clones; where checked, under half of the loss comes from unresolved V genes, and the rest has no known cause. The table for this sample lists about 83,000 clones; 75% to 85% of them were counted only once. The top ten constitute approximately 2.2% of the sample.

This receptor was identified in a male donor with diffuse large B-cell lymphoma. The receptor chain draws on TRBV11-1 and TRBJ2-3, with the D gene uncertain. The source was PBMCs, collected in a trial of ipilimumab plus nivolumab as post-transplant consolidation. In nucleotide form, the sequence is TGTGCCAGCAGCATTATCACAGATACGCAGTATTTT. This gives the protein CASSIITDTQYF.